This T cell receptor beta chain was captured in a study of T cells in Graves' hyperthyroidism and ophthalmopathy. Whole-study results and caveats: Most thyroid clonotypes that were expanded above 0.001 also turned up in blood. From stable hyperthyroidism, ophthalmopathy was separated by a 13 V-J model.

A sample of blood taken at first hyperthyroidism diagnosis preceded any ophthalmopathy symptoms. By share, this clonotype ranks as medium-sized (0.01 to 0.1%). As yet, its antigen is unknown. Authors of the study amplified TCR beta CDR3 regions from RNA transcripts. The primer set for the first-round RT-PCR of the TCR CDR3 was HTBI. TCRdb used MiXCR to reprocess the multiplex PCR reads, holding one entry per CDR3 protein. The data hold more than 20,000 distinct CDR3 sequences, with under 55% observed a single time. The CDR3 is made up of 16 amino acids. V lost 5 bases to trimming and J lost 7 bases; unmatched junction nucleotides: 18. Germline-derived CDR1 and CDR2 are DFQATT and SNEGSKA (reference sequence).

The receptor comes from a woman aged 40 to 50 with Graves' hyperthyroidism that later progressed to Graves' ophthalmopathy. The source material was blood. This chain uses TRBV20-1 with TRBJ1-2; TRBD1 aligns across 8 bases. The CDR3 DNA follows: TGCAGTGCTGACCGAACTCAGGACAGGGATTCTGGTGGCTACACCTTC. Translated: CSADRTQDRDSGGYTF.